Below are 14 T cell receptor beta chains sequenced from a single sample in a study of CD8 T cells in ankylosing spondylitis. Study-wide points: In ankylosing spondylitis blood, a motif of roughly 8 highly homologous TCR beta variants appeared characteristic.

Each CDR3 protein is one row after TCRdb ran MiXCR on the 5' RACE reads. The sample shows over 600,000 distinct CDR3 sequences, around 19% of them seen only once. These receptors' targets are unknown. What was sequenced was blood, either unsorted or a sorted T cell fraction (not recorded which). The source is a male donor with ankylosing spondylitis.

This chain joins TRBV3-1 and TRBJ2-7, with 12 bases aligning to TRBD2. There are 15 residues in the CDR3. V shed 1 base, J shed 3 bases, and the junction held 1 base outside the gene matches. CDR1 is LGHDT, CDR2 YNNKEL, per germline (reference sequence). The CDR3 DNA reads TGTGCCAGCAGCCAAGGGACTAGCGGGATCTACGAGCAGTACTTC. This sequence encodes CASSQGTSGIYEQYF.

In DNA, the CDR3 is TGTGCCATCAGTGAGGAGGCAGGGGGTAGCTATGGCTACACCTTC. Encoded protein: CAISEEAGGSYGYTF. The chain carries TRBV10-3 and TRBJ1-2, with TRBD1 matching over 7 bases. Germline lookup yields CDR1 ENHRY and CDR2 SYGVKD. CDR3 length: 15 amino acids. The junction had 7 bases not matched to a gene; V was cut back by 2 bases and J by 4 bases.

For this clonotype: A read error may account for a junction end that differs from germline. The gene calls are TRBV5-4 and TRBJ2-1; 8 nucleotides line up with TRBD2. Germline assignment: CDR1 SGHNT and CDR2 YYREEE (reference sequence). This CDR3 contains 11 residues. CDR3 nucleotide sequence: TGTGCCAGCAGCCGGGAGGGACCGTCCCTCTTC. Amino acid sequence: CASSREGPSLF.

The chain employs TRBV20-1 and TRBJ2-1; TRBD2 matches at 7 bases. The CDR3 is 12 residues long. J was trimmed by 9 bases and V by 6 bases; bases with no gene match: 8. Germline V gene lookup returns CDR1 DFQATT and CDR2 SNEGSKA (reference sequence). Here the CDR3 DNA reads TGCAGTGCCGCGAGTGGGGGGGGTGAGCAGTTCTTC. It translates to CSAASGGGEQFF.

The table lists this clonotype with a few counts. DNA of the CDR3: TGTGCCAGCAGGGACTGGGACCTCTACTCCTACAATGAGCAGTTCTTC. Encoded protein: CASRDWDLYSYNEQFF. The chain couples TRBV2 to TRBJ2-1; D could derive from TRBD1 or TRBD2 (5 bases each). CDR3 size: 16 residues. The V gene's germline CDR1 is SNHLY and CDR2 FYNNEI. V was cut by 6 bases and J by 0 bases, with 15 bases left in between.

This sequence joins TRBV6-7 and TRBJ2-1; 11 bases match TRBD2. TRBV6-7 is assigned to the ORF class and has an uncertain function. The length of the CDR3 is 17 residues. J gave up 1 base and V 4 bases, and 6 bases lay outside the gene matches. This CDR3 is CASSFSGGETSYNEQFF. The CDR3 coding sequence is TGTGCCAGCAGTTTTAGCGGGGGGGAAACGTCCTACAATGAGCAGTTCTTC.

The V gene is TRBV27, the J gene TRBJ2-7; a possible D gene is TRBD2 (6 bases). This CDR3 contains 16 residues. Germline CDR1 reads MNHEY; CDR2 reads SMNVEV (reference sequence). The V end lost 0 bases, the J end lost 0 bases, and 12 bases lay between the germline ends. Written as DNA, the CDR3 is TGTGCCAGCAGTTTATCCGGGGACTTAAGCTCCTACGAGCAGTACTTC. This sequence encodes CASSLSGDLSSYEQYF.

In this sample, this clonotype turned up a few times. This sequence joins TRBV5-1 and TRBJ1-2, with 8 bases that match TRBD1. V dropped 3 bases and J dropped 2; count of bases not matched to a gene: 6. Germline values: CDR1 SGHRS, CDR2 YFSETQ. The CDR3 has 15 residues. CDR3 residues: CASSSTGTGNYGYTF. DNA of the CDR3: TGCGCCAGCAGCTCAACCGGGACAGGAAACTATGGCTACACCTTC.

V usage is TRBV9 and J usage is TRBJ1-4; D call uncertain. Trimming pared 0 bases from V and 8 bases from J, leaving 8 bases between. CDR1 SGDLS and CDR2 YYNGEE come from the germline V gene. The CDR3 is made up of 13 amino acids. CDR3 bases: TGTGCCAGCAGCGTAGTTCCGAGGGAAAAACTGTTTTTT. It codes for CASSVVPREKLFF.

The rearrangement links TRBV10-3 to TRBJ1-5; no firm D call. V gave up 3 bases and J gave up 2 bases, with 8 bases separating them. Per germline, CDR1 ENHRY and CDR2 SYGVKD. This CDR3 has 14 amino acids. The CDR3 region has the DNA TGTGCCATCAGTGATGGCAAGGGCAATCAGCCCCAGCATTTT. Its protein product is CAISDGKGNQPQHF.

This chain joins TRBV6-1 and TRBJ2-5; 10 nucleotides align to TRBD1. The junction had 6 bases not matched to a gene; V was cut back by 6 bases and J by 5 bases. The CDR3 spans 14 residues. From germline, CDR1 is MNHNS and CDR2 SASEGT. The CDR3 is CASRTTGGSETQYF. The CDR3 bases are TGTGCCAGCAGAACGACAGGGGGCTCGGAGACCCAGTACTTC.

The CDR3 DNA reads as TGTGCCAGCAGCCCCAGGGGCGGGAGTAGCACAGATACGCAGTATTTT. The encoded protein is CASSPRGGSSTDTQYF. The V and J genes are TRBV7-2 and TRBJ2-3; a weak D match, TRBD2 (7 bases). Germline V gene sequence: CDR1 SGHTA, CDR2 FQGNSA. Trimming took 5 bases from V and 0 from J, leaving 15 bases between them. The CDR3 is 16 residues long.

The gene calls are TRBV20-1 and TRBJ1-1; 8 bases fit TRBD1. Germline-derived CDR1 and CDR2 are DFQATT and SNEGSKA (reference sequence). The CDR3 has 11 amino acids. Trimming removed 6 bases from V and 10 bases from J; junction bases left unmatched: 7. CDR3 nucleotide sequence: TGCAGTGCAAGGACAGGGAGTGTAGCTTTCTTT. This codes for CSARTGSVAFF.

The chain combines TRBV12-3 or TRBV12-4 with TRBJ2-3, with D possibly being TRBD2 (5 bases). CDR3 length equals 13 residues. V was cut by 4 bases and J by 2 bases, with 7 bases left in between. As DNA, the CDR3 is TGTGCCAGCAGTTGGGAGCACACAGATACGCAGTATTTT. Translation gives CASSWEHTDTQYF.